This TCR beta chain was captured in a study of CD8+CD57+ T cells in acquired aplastic anemia. Study details: The study obtained an average of roughly 3 ug of DNA from sorted CD4+ and CD8+ cells. Study-level results: Between patients and controls, twenty-nine CD8+ CDR3 sequences were found in common. Patient and control CD8+ Simpson's diversity was not significantly different.

As regards this clonotype: As yet, its antigen is unknown.

Using genomic DNA as the template, TCR beta VDJ and CDR3 profiling was carried out. TCRdb passed the reads through MiXCR, listing each CDR3 protein once. The top ten hold about 1.7% of the sample, which has about 180,000 distinct CDR3 sequences, approximately 48% seen once. The CDR3 runs to 14 residues. V dropped 4 bases and J dropped 5; count of bases not matched to a gene: 8. In germline, CDR1 is SGHRS, CDR2 YFSETQ. Patients chosen for sequencing had CD8+CD57+ cells that had expanded, as shown by flow cytometry. There was no therapy given to any patient before the blood sampling took place. The receptor was isolated from a human donor with aplastic anemia. The chain has TRBV5-1 and TRBJ2-7; 8 nucleotides line up with TRBD1. Sequences were obtained from sorted CD4+, CD8+, or CD8+CD57+ T cells (not recorded which) from PBMCs. This CDR3 is CASSTTGVGDEQYF. CDR3 nucleotides: TGCGCCAGCAGCACGACAGGGGTCGGCGACGAGCAGTACTTC.